What follows is one TCR beta chain and its context. Per the germline V gene, CDR1 is KGHSH and CDR2 is LQKENI. V was shortened by 2 bases and J by 0 bases, with 16 bases between the two germline ends. The CDR3 loop spans 17 amino acids. Original data processing: For nucleated cells, counts were estimated from reference gene primer amplification. The table came from immunoSEQ multiplex PCR; TCRdb's copy has only in-frame clones and leaves some out. The V and J calls and clone size come from that table; D and trimming were worked out from the DNA. Of almost 250,000 clones listed, approximately 86% are singletons. This sample was taken from a study of blood T cell repertoires in COVID-19. The overall study: Sources were T cells, B-cell-depleted T cells, or PBMCs; the material itself was cDNA or gDNA.

The chain is built from TRBV18 and TRBJ1-1; D perhaps matches TRBD1 (6 bases). Sequenced input: peripheral blood. The receptor comes from a woman in her fifties or sixties who had recovered from COVID-19. The CDR3 is CASSPYAPTGLNTEAFF. The CDR3 nucleotides are TGTGCCAGCTCACCATACGCCCCTACAGGGTTGAACACTGAAGCTTTCTTT.